The source of this T cell receptor (beta chain) is a study of shared clonotypes between healthy human individuals. Study results and caveats: For naive CD4 cells, roughly 5.5% of clonotypes were shared across a few donors.

Comment on this clone: Its specificity is not known.

Method: immunoSEQ multiplex PCR; TCRdb's copy keeps in-frame clones and lacks some. The table shows 2 million to 2.5 million clones, with about 95% occurring only once. The CDR3 loop spans 15 amino acids. Germline CDR1 SGHRS, CDR2 YFSETQ. Trimming cost V 4 bases and J 2 bases; bases outside gene matches: 6. Sequenced sample: naive CD4+ T cells sorted from blood. Sample subset: CD45RA+ positively selected. The chain carries TRBV5-1 and TRBJ1-1; 9 bases are shared with TRBD1. This TCR was recovered from a man younger than 30 in good health. CDR3 loop: CASSIRDRANTEAFF. The CDR3 DNA follows: TGCGCCAGCAGCATCCGGGACAGGGCCAACACTGAAGCTTTCTTT.